This T cell receptor beta chain originates from a study of kidney transplant recipient with SARS-CoV-2 infection. Each CDR3 protein gets one entry after TCRdb re-called the reads with MiXCR. The repertoire holds some 220,000 distinct CDR3 sequences, around 28% seen once, with almost 7.5% in the top ten. This clonotype was counted many times. The length of the CDR3 is 13 residues. With 5 bases removed from V and 0 bases from J, the gap between germline ends came to 9 bases. CDR1 SQVTM and CDR2 ANQGSEA come from the germline V gene. This TCR was recovered from a male patient aged 25-45 years who had COVID-19 and was a kidney transplant recipient. The graft donor may account for some of the T cells. The material sequenced was a blood sample, taken at baseline and on roughly day 110 from a kidney transplant recipient. The chain has TRBV29-1 and TRBJ2-3; D gene unclear. CDR3: CSVNTRSTDTQYF. The CDR3, as DNA: TGCAGCGTTAATACTCGAAGCACAGATACGCAGTATTTT.